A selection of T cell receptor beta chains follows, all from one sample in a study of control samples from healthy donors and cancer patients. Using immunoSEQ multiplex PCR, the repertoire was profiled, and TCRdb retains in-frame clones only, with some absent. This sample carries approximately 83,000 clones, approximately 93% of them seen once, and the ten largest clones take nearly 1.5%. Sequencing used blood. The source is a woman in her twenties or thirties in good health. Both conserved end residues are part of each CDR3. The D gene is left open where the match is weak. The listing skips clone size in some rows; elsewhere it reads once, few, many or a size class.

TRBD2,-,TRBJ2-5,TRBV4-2,TGTGCCAGCAGGGGACTAGCGGGGGGGCGAGAGACCCAGTACTTC,CASRGLAGGRETQYF
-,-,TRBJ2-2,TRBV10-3,TGTGCCATCAGTGAGGGATGGGAGCTGTTTTTT,CAISEGWELFF
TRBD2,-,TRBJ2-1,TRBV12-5,TGTGCTAGTGGTTTGGAAGCGGGAGGCCGGGGGTCCTACAATGAGCAGTTCTTC,CASGLEAGGRGSYNEQFF
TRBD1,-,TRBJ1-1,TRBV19,TGTGCCAGTAGCCTGGGACAGGGGAGAACTGAAGCTTTCTTT,CASSLGQGRTEAFF
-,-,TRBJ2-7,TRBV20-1,TGCAGTGCTTGGGACGGATACGAGCAGTACTTC,CSAWDGYEQYF
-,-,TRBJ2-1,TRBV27,TGTGCCAGCAGGCAACCGGGTATCCCCCGGGGCAATGAGCAGTTCTTC,CASRQPGIPRGNEQFF
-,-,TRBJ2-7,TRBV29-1,TGCAGCGTTGTCGACGGAACCTACGAGCAGTACTTC,CSVVDGTYEQYF
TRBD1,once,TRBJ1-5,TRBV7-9,TGTGCCAGCAGCCCCATTCCCTCTGACAGGGAAGGCAATCAGCCCCAGCATTTT,CASSPIPSDREGNQPQHF
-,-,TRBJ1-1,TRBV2,TGTGCCAGCAGTGAAACAGGGAAAACGAACACTGAAGCTTTCTTT,CASSETGKTNTEAFF
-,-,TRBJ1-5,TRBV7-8,TGTGCCAGCAGCTACCAGGTCAATCAGCCCCAGCATTTT,CASSYQVNQPQHF
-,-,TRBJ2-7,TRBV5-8,TGTGCCAGCAGGGAGTGGGGGGCAAGCTCCTACGAGCAGTACTTC,CASREWGASSYEQYF
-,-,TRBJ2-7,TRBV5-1,TGCGCCAGCAGCGTGGAACCGTCTAGCCACTACGAGCAGTACTTC,CASSVEPSSHYEQYF
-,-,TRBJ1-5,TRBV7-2,TGTGCCAGCAGCTTACTGGCAGAAAATCAGCCCCAGCATTTT,CASSLLAENQPQHF
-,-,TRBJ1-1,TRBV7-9,TGTGCCAGCAGGCATGCAGGGGCGGTGGACACTGAAGCTTTCTTT,CASRHAGAVDTEAFF
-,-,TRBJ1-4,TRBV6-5,TGTGCCAGCAGTTACTCGATTGGGGGAAAACTGTTTTTT,CASSYSIGGKLFF
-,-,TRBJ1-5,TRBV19,TGTGCCAGTAGTATGACAGGTGGGAATCAGCCCCAGCATTTT,CASSMTGGNQPQHF
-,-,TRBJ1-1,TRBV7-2,TGTGCCAGCAGCTTAAGGGGTGAGGGCACTGAAGCTTTCTTT,CASSLRGEGTEAFF
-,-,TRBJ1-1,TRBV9,TGTGCCAGCAGCGTAGTAGGGAGGAGGGAGGCTGAAGCTTTCTTT,CASSVVGRREAEAFF
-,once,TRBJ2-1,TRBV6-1,TGTGCCAGCAGTGAGAGCCTCCGGGACCGACGATCGGAGGTCTTC,CASSESLRDRRSEVF
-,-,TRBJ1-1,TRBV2,TGTGCCAGCAACAGGCGCGGTTCTGAAGCTTTCTTT,CASNRRGSEAFF
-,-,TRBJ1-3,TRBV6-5,TGTGCCAGCAGTTACCACAGTAGCTCTGGAAACACCATATATTTT,CASSYHSSSGNTIYF
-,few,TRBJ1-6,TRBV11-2,TGTGCCAGCAGCTTAGGCCAGGCCAGCTCCTATAATTCACCCCTCCACTTT,CASSLGQASSYNSPLHF
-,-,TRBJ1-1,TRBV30,TGTGCCTGGAGTCTGGGGGGCGCAGGGAACACTGAAGCTTTCTTT,CAWSLGGAGNTEAFF
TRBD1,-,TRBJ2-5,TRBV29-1,TGCAGCGTCGAACAGGGGCAGGTCGAGACCCAGTACTTC,CSVEQGQVETQYF
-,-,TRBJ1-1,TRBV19,TGTGCCAGTAGTATACGGTCTGGGGTGAGTGCTTTCTTT,CASSIRSGVSAFF
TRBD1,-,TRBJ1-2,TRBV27,TGTGCCAGCAGGCCGACAGGGGGAGTTTATGGCTACACCTTC,CASRPTGGVYGYTF
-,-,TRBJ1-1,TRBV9,TGTGCCAGCAGCGAAGGGGGGGACACTGAAGCTTTCTTT,CASSEGGDTEAFF
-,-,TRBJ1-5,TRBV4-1,TGCGCCAGCAGCCAAGACATCCAGCCCAATCAGCCCCAGCATTTT,CASSQDIQPNQPQHF
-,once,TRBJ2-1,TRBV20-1,TGCAGTGCTAGTACTACGAGGGGGGCTAGTTTCTACAATGAGCAGTTCTTC,CSASTTRGASFYNEQFF
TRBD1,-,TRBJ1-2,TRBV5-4,TGTGCCAGCAGCTTGGGGACAGGGGGAGGATATGGCTACACCTTC,CASSLGTGGGYGYTF
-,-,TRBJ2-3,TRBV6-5,TGTGCCAGCAGCTTGGGACTTGCGACAGATACGCAGTATTTT,CASSLGLATDTQYF
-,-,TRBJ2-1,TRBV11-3,TGTGCCAGCAGCCCGACAGGTTACAATGAGCAGTTCTTC,CASSPTGYNEQFF
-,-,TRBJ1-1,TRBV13,TGTGCCAGCAGCTTAGCCACAAATTGGGGGAAAGCTTTCTTT,CASSLATNWGKAFF
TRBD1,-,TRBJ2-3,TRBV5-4,TGTGCCAGCAGGGAAAAGGGGGCCTACACAGATACGCAGTATTTT,CASREKGAYTDTQYF
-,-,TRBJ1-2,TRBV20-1,TGCAGTGCTATGGGGGGTCATGGCTACACCTTC,CSAMGGHGYTF
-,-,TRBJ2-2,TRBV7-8,TGTGCCAGCAGCCCTCCCAGGGGAGGCGGGGAGCTGTTTTTT,CASSPPRGGGELFF
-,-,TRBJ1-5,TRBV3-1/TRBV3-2,TGTGCCAGCAGCCCGGCGCCAGGGGAAACTCAGCCCCAGCATTTT,CASSPAPGETQPQHF
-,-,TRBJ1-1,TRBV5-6,TGTGCCAGCAGCTGGGACACTGAAGCTTTCTTT,CASSWDTEAFF
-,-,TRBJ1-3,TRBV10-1,TGCGCCAGCAGGGGGGTCTATGGAAACACCATATATTTT,CASRGVYGNTIYF
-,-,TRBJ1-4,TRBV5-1,TGCGCCAGCAGCTTTTATGGGAGGAAGGATGAAAAACTGTTTTTT,CASSFYGRKDEKLFF
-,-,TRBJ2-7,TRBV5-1,TGCGCCAGCAGCCCAGATAGGGGGACCGAGCAGTACTTC,CASSPDRGTEQYF
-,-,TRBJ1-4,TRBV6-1,TGTGCCAGCAGTGAAGCGCTTGCTGTTAATGAAAAACTGTTTTTT,CASSEALAVNEKLFF
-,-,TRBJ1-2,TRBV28,TGTGCCAGCAGTTACCCGCAGGGAACCTATGGCTACACCTTC,CASSYPQGTYGYTF
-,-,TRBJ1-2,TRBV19,TGTGCCAGTAACACCGTCTCGCGGCAGGGTCACGGCTACACCTTC,CASNTVSRQGHGYTF
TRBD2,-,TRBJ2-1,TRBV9,TGTGCCAGCAGCGTAACCCTCGGGACTACCCGATACAATGAGCAGTTCTTC,CASSVTLGTTRYNEQFF
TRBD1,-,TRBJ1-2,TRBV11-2,TGTGCCAGCAGCCCAGGGGGCGCACATGGCTACACCTTC,CASSPGGAHGYTF
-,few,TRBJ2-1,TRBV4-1,TGCGCCAGCAGCCAAGGTCGGGGAGAGACAGCCTACAATGAGCAGTTCTTC,CASSQGRGETAYNEQFF
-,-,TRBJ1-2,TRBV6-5,TGTGCCAGCAGTTACGGGGGGCTCGATGGCTACACCTTC,CASSYGGLDGYTF
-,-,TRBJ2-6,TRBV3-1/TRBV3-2,TGTGCCAGCAGCCAAGGGCAGTATAGGGCCAACGTCCTGACTTTC,CASSQGQYRANVLTF
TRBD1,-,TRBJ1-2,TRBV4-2,TGTGCCAGCAGCCAAGATCGGTACAGGGGAGGCTATGGCTACACCTTC,CASSQDRYRGGYGYTF
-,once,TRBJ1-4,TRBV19,TGTGCCGCCCGTGGGGCTAATGAAAAACTGTTTTTT,CAARGANEKLFF
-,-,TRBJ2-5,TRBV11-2,TGTGCCAGCAGCTTAATACAGGGTATGGAGACCCAGTACTTC,CASSLIQGMETQYF
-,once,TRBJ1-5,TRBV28,TGTGCCAGCAGTTTGAGGCCAGGTCGCAATCAGCCCCAGCATTTT,CASSLRPGRNQPQHF
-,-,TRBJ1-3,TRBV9,TGTGCCAGCATGGACAGCTCTGGAAACACCATATATTTT,CASMDSSGNTIYF
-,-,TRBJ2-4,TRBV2,TGTGCCAGCAGTCTGACGGTCAAAAACATTCAGTACTTC,CASSLTVKNIQYF
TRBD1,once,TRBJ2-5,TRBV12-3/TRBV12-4,TGTGCCAGCAGGACAGGGGAAGAGACCCAGTACTTC,CASRTGEETQYF
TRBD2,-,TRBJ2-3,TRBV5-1,TGCGCCCGCAGCTATGATAAGCGGGGGGGGACAGATACGCAGTATTTT,CARSYDKRGGTDTQYF
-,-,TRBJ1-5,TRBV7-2,TGTGCCAGCAGCCTACGTCGGGGTGATCAGCCCCAGCATTTT,CASSLRRGDQPQHF